This TCR beta chain was found in a study of blood T cell repertoires in COVID-19. This CDR3 spans 13 amino acids. Germline CDR1 is SEHNR and CDR2 is FQNEAQ (reference sequence). V lost 7 bases, J lost 2 bases, and 11 bases lay in between. Clones were read by immunoSEQ multiplex PCR, and TCRdb kept only the in-frame ones, dropping some. The sample has about 220,000 clones; roughly 80% are singletons. The chain carries TRBV7-9 and TRBJ2-5, with D tentatively TRBD1 (5 bases). The specimen was PBMCs or T cells enriched from blood (not recorded which). This TCR was sampled from a middle-aged woman with acute COVID-19. CDR3 region: CASNPDIQETQYF. The CDR3, as DNA: TGTGCCAGCAACCCGGACATACAAGAGACCCAGTACTTC.